A selection of T cell receptor beta chains follows, all from one sample in a study of monozygotic twins with inflammatory bowel disease. From its re-call of the 5' RACE reads, TCRdb lists each CDR3 protein once, without DNA. Across around 380,000 distinct CDR3 sequences, the top ten clones capture 2% to 2.5% of the sample. The sample was blood. These receptors were obtained from a human donor with ulcerative colitis or Crohn's disease, or a healthy co-twin of an affected twin (not recorded which). Both conserved end residues are part of each CDR3.

j_call	v_call	cdr3_length	cdr3_aa
TRBJ2-3	TRBV7-9	12	CASSWTSDTQYF
TRBJ2-1	TRBV20-1	15	CSANTPGLAVVEQFF
TRBJ2-7	TRBV15	17	CATSTKRGIPSSYEQYF
TRBJ2-7	TRBV7-9	14	CASSLANGDYEQYF
TRBJ2-2	TRBV5-1	19	CASSPLGVRGPQNTGELFF
TRBJ1-6	TRBV11-1	14	CASSQGTGFSPLHF
TRBJ1-1	TRBV7-2	18	CASSLAFVRTDLNTEAFF
TRBJ2-1	TRBV29-1	15	CSVRSGRATYNEQFF
TRBJ2-7	TRBV30	15	CAWSVGGTAAYEQYF
TRBJ1-5	TRBV12-3/TRBV12-4	16	CASSLRQWAVNQPQHF
TRBJ1-1	TRBV12-3/TRBV12-4	11	CASSFVSEAFF
TRBJ2-7	TRBV7-9	13	CASRTGGTYEQYF
TRBJ2-1	TRBV5-1	16	CASSQTGTSGGNEQFF
TRBJ2-5	TRBV20-1	13	CSASWGGGETQYF
TRBJ2-5	TRBV29-1	15	CSVGVGGGGFETQYF
TRBJ2-5	TRBV19	15	CASNTPGQGRETQYF
TRBJ2-3	TRBV21-1	15	CASSKAGQGTDTQYF
TRBJ2-5	TRBV27	14	CASILRDRVETQYF
TRBJ1-1	TRBV5-1	14	CASSRVRSNTEAFF
TRBJ1-2	TRBV2	14	CASRASQQGYGYTF
TRBJ2-3	TRBV5-1	17	CASSLEGQGLSTDTQYF
TRBJ2-7	TRBV28	14	CASSPGLVGREQYF
TRBJ2-7	TRBV4-1	12	CASSHYTDEQYF
TRBJ1-5	TRBV12-2	15	CASRHRQGRGQPQHF
TRBJ1-4	TRBV3-1	15	CASSRGGTTNEKLFF
TRBJ2-5	TRBV3-1	14	CASSQGISLETQYF
TRBJ1-1	TRBV20-1	12	CSLGRMNTEAFF
TRBJ2-7	TRBV9	15	CASSAQAGGPYEQYF
TRBJ1-1	TRBV5-7	12	CAGHTRALEAFF
TRBJ2-3	TRBV27	15	CASSLTPSSTDTQYF
TRBJ2-7	TRBV4-2	17	CASSQDPSGGDSYEQYF
TRBJ2-7	TRBV20-1	12	CSAVSRSYEQYF
TRBJ2-5	TRBV2	14	CASSENGQGVTQYF
TRBJ2-7	TRBV13	12	CASSLSMSGQYF
TRBJ1-1	TRBV20-1	12	CSAFARNTEAFF
TRBJ1-2	TRBV6-5	18	CASSYSIGSGQGAYGYTF
TRBJ2-7	TRBV12-3/TRBV12-4	12	CASRGDLYEQYF
TRBJ2-3	TRBV7-8	16	CASSLIPGADTDTQYF
TRBJ2-7	TRBV20-1	15	CSARPFPELPYEQYF
TRBJ2-7	TRBV15	19	CATSRVSGAAAKGSYEQYF
TRBJ2-7	TRBV5-1	16	CASSLNPASGSYEQYF
TRBJ1-2	TRBV20-1	13	CSADPRGLGGYTF
TRBJ2-3	TRBV10-2	13	CASSDHSTDTQYF
TRBJ2-7	TRBV20-1	14	CSARPPRDSYEQYF
TRBJ2-7	TRBV5-1	14	CASSGRQGLYEQYF
TRBJ2-2	TRBV19	12	CATPTLTGELFF
TRBJ1-2	TRBV5-4	13	CASSLDRDEGYTF
TRBJ1-6	TRBV5-1	15	CASRLGDGGNSPLHF
TRBJ2-7	TRBV28	13	CASSLPSPLEQYF
TRBJ2-2	TRBV5-4	15	CASSEDIMHTGELFF
TRBJ2-5	TRBV9	16	CASSPLGARPEETQYF
TRBJ2-7	TRBV20-1	15	CSARAGGSWINEQYF
TRBJ1-1	TRBV7-6	18	CASSRRTRDSIYLTEAFF
TRBJ1-2	TRBV20-1	14	CSATRELAEYGYTF